This T cell receptor (beta chain) was documented in a study of identical twins. Germline CDR1 is SGHTA and CDR2 is FQGNSA. The CDR3 is 16 amino acids. Germline trimming cut 5 bases from V and 3 bases from J; bases unmatched to any gene: 10. TCRdb re-analysed the 5' RACE reads in MiXCR, keeping a single row per CDR3 protein. The data contain approximately 700,000 distinct CDR3 sequences, 15% to 20% of them singletons. A further study also used this sample, focusing on T cells expressing NK-cell markers.

V usage is TRBV7-2 and J usage is TRBJ2-3, with 8 bases identical to TRBD2. What was sequenced was PBMCs. The TCR was taken from a woman between 18 and 30 years old in good health. The DNA for the CDR3 is TGTGCCAGCAGCCCCCGAAGCGGGAGCCCAACAGATACGCAGTATTTT. It is translated as CASSPRSGSPTDTQYF.